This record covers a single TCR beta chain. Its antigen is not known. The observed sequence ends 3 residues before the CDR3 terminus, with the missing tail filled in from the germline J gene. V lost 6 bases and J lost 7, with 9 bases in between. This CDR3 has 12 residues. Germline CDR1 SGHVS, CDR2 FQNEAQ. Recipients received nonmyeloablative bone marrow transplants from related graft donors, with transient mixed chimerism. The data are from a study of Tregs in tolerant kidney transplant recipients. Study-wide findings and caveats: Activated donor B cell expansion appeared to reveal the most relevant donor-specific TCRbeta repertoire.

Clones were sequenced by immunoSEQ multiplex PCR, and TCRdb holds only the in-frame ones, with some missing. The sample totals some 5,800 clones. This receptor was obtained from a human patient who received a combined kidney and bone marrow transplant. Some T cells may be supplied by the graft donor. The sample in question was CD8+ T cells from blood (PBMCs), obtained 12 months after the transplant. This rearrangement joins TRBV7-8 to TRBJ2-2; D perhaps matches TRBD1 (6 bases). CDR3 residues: CASRQGGGELFF. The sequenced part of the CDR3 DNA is TGTGCCAGCAGACAGGGTGGCGGGGAG.